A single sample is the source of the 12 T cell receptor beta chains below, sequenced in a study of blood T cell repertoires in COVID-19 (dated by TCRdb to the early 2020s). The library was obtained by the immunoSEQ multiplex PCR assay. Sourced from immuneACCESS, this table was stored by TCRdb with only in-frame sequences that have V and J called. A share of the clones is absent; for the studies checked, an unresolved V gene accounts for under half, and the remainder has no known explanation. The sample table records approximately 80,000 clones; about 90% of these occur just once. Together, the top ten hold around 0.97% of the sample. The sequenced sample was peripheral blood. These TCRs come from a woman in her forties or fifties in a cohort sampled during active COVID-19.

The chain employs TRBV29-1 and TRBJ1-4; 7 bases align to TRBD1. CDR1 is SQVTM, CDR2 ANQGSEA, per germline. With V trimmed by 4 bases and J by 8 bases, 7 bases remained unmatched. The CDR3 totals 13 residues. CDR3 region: CSVGQGAGEKLFF. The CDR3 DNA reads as TGCAGCGTTGGACAGGGTGCGGGGGAAAAACTGTTTTTT.

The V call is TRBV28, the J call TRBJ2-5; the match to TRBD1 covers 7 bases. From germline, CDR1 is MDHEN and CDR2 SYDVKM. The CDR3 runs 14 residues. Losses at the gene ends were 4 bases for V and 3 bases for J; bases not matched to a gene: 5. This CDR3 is CASSSSGTEETQYF. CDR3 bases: TGTGCCAGCAGTTCTTCTGGGACAGAAGAGACCCAGTACTTC.

CDR3 nucleotide sequence: TGTGCCAGCAGTCACGGGACAGCCCCTTTCCAAGAGACCCAGTACTTC. This encodes CASSHGTAPFQETQYF. V usage is TRBV11-3 and J usage is TRBJ2-5; 7 bases fit TRBD1. Germline V CDR1 and CDR2: SGHNT, YENEEA. V lost 6 bases to trimming and J lost 1 base; unmatched junction nucleotides: 11. CDR3 length: 16 residues.

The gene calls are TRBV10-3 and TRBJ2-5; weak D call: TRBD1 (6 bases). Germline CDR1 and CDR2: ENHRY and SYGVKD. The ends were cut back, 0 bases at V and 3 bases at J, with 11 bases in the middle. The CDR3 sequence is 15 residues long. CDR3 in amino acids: CAISESGTSEETQYF. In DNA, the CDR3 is TGTGCCATCAGTGAGTCTGGGACATCGGAAGAGACCCAGTACTTC.

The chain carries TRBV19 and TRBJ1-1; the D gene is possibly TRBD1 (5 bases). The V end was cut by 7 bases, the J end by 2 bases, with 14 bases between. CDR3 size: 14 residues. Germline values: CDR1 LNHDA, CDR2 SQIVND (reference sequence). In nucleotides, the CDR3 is TGTGCCAGTAAGCCAGGGATTATAAACACTGAAGCTTTCTTT. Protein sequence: CASKPGIINTEAFF.

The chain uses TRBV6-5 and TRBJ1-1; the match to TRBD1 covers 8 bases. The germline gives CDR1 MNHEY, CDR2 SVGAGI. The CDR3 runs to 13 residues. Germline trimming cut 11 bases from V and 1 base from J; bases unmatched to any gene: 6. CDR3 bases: TGTGCCTGCCGGGGACAGGAGAACACTGAAGCTTTCTTT. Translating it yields CACRGQENTEAFF.

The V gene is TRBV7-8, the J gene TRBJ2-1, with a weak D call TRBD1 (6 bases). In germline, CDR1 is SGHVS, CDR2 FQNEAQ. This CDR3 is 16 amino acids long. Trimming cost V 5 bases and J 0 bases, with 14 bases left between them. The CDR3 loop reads CASSPGQRLSYNEQFF. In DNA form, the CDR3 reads TGTGCCAGCAGCCCAGGACAGCGCCTCTCCTACAATGAGCAGTTCTTC.

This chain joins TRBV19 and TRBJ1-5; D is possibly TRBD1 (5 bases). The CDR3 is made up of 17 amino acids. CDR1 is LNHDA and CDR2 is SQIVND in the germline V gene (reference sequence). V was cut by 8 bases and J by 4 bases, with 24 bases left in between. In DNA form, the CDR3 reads TGTGCCAGTCGGGGGGGGGTGGCGAACTCTAATAATCAGCCCCAGCATTTT. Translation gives CASRGGVANSNNQPQHF.

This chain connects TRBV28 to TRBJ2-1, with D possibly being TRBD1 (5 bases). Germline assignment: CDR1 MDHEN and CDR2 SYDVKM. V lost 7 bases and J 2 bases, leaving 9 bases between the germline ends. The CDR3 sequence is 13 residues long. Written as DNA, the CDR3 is TGTGCCAGCATTACAGGTCCCTACAATGAGCAGTTCTTC. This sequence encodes CASITGPYNEQFF.

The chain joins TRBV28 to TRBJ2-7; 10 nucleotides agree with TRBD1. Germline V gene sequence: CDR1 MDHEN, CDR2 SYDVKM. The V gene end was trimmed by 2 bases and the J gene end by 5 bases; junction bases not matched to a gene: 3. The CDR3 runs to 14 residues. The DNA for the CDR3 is TGTGCCAGCAGTTTACCGGGACAGGGGAACGAGCAGTACTTC. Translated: CASSLPGQGNEQYF. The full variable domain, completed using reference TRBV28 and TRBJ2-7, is DVKVTQSSRYLVKRTGEKVFLECVQDMDHENMFWYRQDPGLGLRLIYFSYDVKMKEKGDIPEGYSVSREKKERFSLILESASTNQTSMYLCASSLPGQGNEQYFGPGTRLTVT.

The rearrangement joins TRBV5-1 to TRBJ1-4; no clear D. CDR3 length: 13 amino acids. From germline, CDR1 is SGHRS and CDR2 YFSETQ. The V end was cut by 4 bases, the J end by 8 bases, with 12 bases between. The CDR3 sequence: CASSPGNDEKLFF. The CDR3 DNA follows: TGCGCCAGCAGCCCGGGGAATGACGAAAAACTGTTTTTT.

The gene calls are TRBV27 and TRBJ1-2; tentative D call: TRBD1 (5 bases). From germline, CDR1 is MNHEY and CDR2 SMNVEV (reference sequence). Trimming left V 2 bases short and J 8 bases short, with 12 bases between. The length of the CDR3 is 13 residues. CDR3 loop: CASSLGRAQGYTF. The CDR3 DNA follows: TGTGCCAGCAGTTTAGGCAGGGCTCAGGGCTACACCTTC.